Below, 2 T cell receptor beta chains from the same sample are listed, as sequenced in a study of cytotoxic CD8 clonotypes in ibrutinib-treated CLL. This table comes from immunoSEQ multiplex PCR, and its TCRdb copy is limited to in-frame clones, with some not included. This sample has about 45,000 clones, with 60% to 80% found just once. The sequences come from PBMCs, collected after 24 months of ibrutinib treatment. These receptors all come from a human donor with chronic lymphocytic leukemia.

The rearrangement joins TRBV5-1 to TRBJ1-1; 8 bases align to TRBD1. CDR1 and CDR2 (germline): SGHRS, YFSETQ. V shed 1 base, J shed 5 bases, and the junction held 4 bases outside the gene matches. The CDR3 sequence is 14 residues long. The CDR3 DNA reads as TGCGCCAGCAGCTTGCTGTACAGGGGGACTGAAGCTTTCTTT. Translating gives CASSLLYRGTEAFF.

The chain has TRBV7-3 and TRBJ2-5; tentative D call: TRBD1 (6 bases). Germline CDR1 reads SGHTA; CDR2 reads FQGTGA. V was pared by 2 bases and J by 5 bases, with 27 bases between. The CDR3 has 19 amino acids. The chain's CDR3 is CASSLFPQGPAVSQETQYF. The DNA of the CDR3 is TGTGCCAGCAGCTTATTTCCCCAGGGGCCCGCAGTGTCCCAGGAGACCCAGTACTTC.